The present TCR beta chain was sequenced within a study of T cell responses to AZD1222 COVID-19 vaccine. Study findings and constraints: The peak T cell response came first, and repertoires were sampled only after it. White British donors predominated, females outnumbered males, and clonal diversity was possibly underestimated. The number of AZD1222 recipients seropositive at baseline was only five or six. Breadth and depth of Spike-specific TCRs rose after two AZD1222 doses.

Comment on this clone: Its cognate antigen is unknown.

The CDR3 length is 13 residues. Trimming stripped 3 bases from V and 10 bases from J, with 10 bases between. Germline V CDR1 and CDR2: MDHEN, SYDVKM. Data came from immunoSEQ multiplex PCR; TCRdb stores just in-frame clones and leaves some out. The sample lists roughly 120,000 clones; approximately 90% were seen once. The material sequenced was peripheral blood, taken 28 days after the second AZD1222 dose. The rearrangement links TRBV28 to TRBJ1-6; D unresolved. The receptor was derived from an adult who received the AZD1222 COVID-19 vaccine. CDR3 residues: CASSFDGPSPLHF. DNA of the CDR3: TGTGCCAGCAGTTTTGACGGTCCGTCACCCCTCCACTTT.